This entry features one T cell receptor (beta chain) sequence. Germline values: CDR1 SGHAT, CDR2 FQNNGV. The CDR3 length is 19 residues. V was pared by 4 bases and J by 0 bases, with 24 bases between. Clones were sequenced by immunoSEQ multiplex PCR, and TCRdb holds only the in-frame ones, with some missing. This sample carries some 81,000 clones, 90% of them seen once, and the ten largest clones take around 0.93%. The data are from a study of blood T cell repertoires in COVID-19. Study details: Donors in the United States, Italy and Spain gave samples during acute or convalescent COVID-19.

The V call is TRBV11-2, the J call TRBJ1-1; possible D gene TRBD1, 6 bases. The TCR originated in a woman in her forties or fifties in a cohort sampled during active COVID-19. The sample taken for sequencing was peripheral blood. CDR3 residues: CASSSQPQASRGLNTEAFF. The CDR3 DNA is TGTGCCAGCAGCTCTCAACCTCAAGCTTCGCGGGGGCTGAACACTGAAGCTTTCTTT.